What follows are 13 T cell receptor beta chains derived from one specimen sequenced in a study of cytomegalovirus exposure and HLA in healthy donors. Use of 60 Vbeta and 13 Jbeta primers characterized the PCR. Clones were sequenced by immunoSEQ multiplex PCR, and TCRdb holds only the in-frame ones, with some missing. The table lists about 70,000 clones, roughly 89% of them singletons. Source material: PBMCs. The receptors derive from a woman younger than 45 in good health and CMV-seronegative.

The chain couples TRBV13 to TRBJ2-7, with D tentatively TRBD2 (5 bases). The germline V gene has CDR1 PRHDT and CDR2 FYEKMQ (reference sequence). This CDR3 region has 16 residues. V lost 5 bases, J lost 0 bases, and 17 bases lay in between. CDR3 amino acids: CASSRTGESSSYEQYF. CDR3 DNA sequence: TGTGCCAGCAGCCGTACCGGGGAGTCGAGCTCCTACGAGCAGTACTTC.

V gene TRBV5-1 combines with J gene TRBJ2-1; D perhaps matches TRBD2 (5 bases). The germline V and J ends were trimmed by 4 bases and 4 bases, with 9 bases remaining between them. Germline CDR1 SGHRS, CDR2 YFSETQ. The CDR3 is 13 amino acids. The chain's CDR3 is CASSIAGYNEQFF. DNA for the CDR3: TGCGCCAGCAGCATCGCGGGTTACAATGAGCAGTTCTTC.

The chain employs TRBV28 and TRBJ1-1; tentative D call: TRBD1 (6 bases). Looked up from germline, CDR1 is MDHEN and CDR2 is SYDVKM. Trimming left V 6 bases short and J 0 bases short, with 14 bases between. The CDR3 has 15 residues. The CDR3 DNA sequence: TGTGCCAGCAGGAACCAGGGGCCCATGAACACTGAAGCTTTCTTT. It translates to CASRNQGPMNTEAFF.

The V gene is TRBV6-5, the J gene TRBJ2-1, with 11 bases that match TRBD2. V shed 6 bases and J 3 bases; nucleotides not matched to a gene: 4. The germline CDR1 and CDR2 sequences are MNHEY and SVGAGI. The CDR3 covers 15 residues. CDR3 protein: CASSLTSGNYNEQFF. The CDR3 DNA sequence: TGTGCCAGCAGCCTGACTAGCGGGAACTACAATGAGCAGTTCTTC.

The chain couples TRBV25-1 to TRBJ2-5, with a weak D call TRBD1 (5 bases). The CDR3 totals 14 residues. The germline gives CDR1 MGHDK, CDR2 SYGVNS. Trimming pared 4 bases from V and 3 bases from J, leaving 12 bases between. CDR3 protein: CASSGTRGEETQYF. CDR3 DNA sequence: TGTGCCAGCAGTGGGACAAGGGGCGAAGAGACCCAGTACTTC.

This chain connects TRBV19 to TRBJ1-2; 8 bases agree with TRBD1. The CDR3 has 13 residues. V gave up 9 bases and J gave up 2 bases; unmatched junction bases: 5. Germline loops: CDR1 LNHDA, CDR2 SQIVND (reference sequence). The CDR3 sequence: CASTRQGNYGYTF. The CDR3 coding sequence is TGTGCCAGCACTCGACAGGGGAACTATGGCTACACCTTC.

The rearrangement uses TRBV4-1 and TRBJ2-3, with TRBD2 matching 8 bases. After removal of 1 base from V and 5 bases from J, the junction contained 14 bases not matched to a gene. Germline V CDR1 and CDR2: MGHRA, YSYEKL. The CDR3 has 18 residues. CDR3 DNA: TGCGCCAGCAGCCAAGGTAGCACCCCGTTTCTAGCGGGAGATACGCAGTATTTT. Its protein product is CASSQGSTPFLAGDTQYF.

This chain connects TRBV11-2 to TRBJ1-1; 7 bases agree with TRBD1. From germline, CDR1 is SGHAT and CDR2 FQNNGV. Germline trimming cut 3 bases from V and 1 base from J; bases unmatched to any gene: 2. There are 14 residues in the CDR3. CDR3 DNA sequence: TGTGCCAGCAGCTTGGCAGGGGGGAACACTGAAGCTTTCTTT. The encoded protein is CASSLAGGNTEAFF.

V is TRBV11-2 and J is TRBJ1-4; D remains ambiguous. V was trimmed by 0 bases and J by 0 bases, leaving 5 bases between them. Germline CDR1 reads SGHAT; CDR2 reads FQNNGV. This CDR3 has 15 amino acids. The CDR3 DNA reads TGTGCCAGCAGCTTAGAGGCATCAACTAATGAAAAACTGTTTTTT. As protein: CASSLEASTNEKLFF.

The V gene is TRBV9, the J gene TRBJ2-3; no firm D call. The CDR3 has 12 residues. Per the germline V gene, CDR1 is SGDLS and CDR2 is YYNGEE. V was shortened by 3 bases and J by 6 bases, with 8 bases between the two germline ends. CDR3 sequence reads: CASSGGSDTQYF. CDR3 in DNA: TGTGCCAGCAGCGGAGGAAGCGATACGCAGTATTTT.

This chain uses TRBV27 with TRBJ2-1; D not certain. Germline assignment: CDR1 MNHEY and CDR2 SMNVEV (reference sequence). Trimming removed 4 bases from V and 2 bases from J, with 15 bases in between. The CDR3 is 16 residues long. The DNA for the CDR3 is TGTGCCAGCAGTTCCCTCTTCAGGCTAACCTACAATGAGCAGTTCTTC. This encodes CASSSLFRLTYNEQFF.

This chain connects TRBV10-3 to TRBJ1-1, with D possibly being TRBD1 (5 bases). V lost 9 bases, J lost 1 base, and 12 bases lay in between. Germline V gene data show CDR1 as ENHRY and CDR2 as SYGVKD. The CDR3 runs 13 residues. CDR3 DNA: TGTGCCATAACGGGGGACCCGAACACTGAAGCTTTCTTT. Protein: CAITGDPNTEAFF.

V usage is TRBV7-6 and J usage is TRBJ1-5; D not certain. Germline loops: CDR1 SGHVS, CDR2 FNYEAQ. The CDR3 extends over 15 amino acids. V shed 0 bases and J shed 0 bases, with 6 bases lying between them. CDR3 coding DNA: TGTGCCAGCAGCTTAGCCGGGGATAGCAATCAGCCCCAGCATTTT. Protein sequence: CASSLAGDSNQPQHF. The entire variable domain, with the rest obtained from reference TRBV7-6 and TRBJ1-5, is as follows: GAGVSQSPRYKVTKRGQDVALRCDPISGHVSLYWYRQALGQGPEFLTYFNYEAQQDKSGLPNDRFSAERPEGSISTLTIQRTEQRDSAMYRCASSLAGDSNQPQHFGDGTRLSIL.